This T cell receptor beta chain was sequenced for a study of a mutant IDH1 vaccine in newly diagnosed glioma (dated by TCRdb to 2020 to 2023). Regarding the research as a whole: Eight vaccinations were administered to patients in weeks 1, 3, 5, 7, 11, 15, 19 and 23, corresponding to visits V03 through V10. Vaccination started 4-6 weeks after radiotherapy alone, or was given together with temozolomide cycles in the groups whose treatment included chemotherapy. Of the roughly 30 treated patients, about 62% were male and approximately 40% were female, and a mean age of around 40 years was recorded. Before enrollment, patients had received standard therapy of radiotherapy alone, temozolomide alone, or radiochemotherapy with temozolomide; most received the combination. Peripheral blood was drawn at six visits: V03 (baseline), V05, V07, V10, V12 and V13. For exploratory analyses, longitudinal TCRB deep sequencing was carried out in 25 to 30 treated patients wherever samples were available. Study-wide conclusions, independent of this receptor: Immune responses induced by the vaccine were seen in approximately 93% of patients across multiple MHC alleles. Selection of PBMC samples for TCRB deep sequencing was based on availability. No apparent relationship was observed between pseudoprogression and alterations in the top peripheral T cell clonotypes detected by TCRB sequencing. According to the authors, sample limitations meant that analyses of patient blood samples could not be reproduced.

Reading the label with the study, this specimen's time point is: week 23, last vaccination. Each vaccine dose was 300 ug of a 20-mer mutant IDH1 peptide in Montanide, given subcutaneously with topical imiquimod. Newly diagnosed WHO grade 3 or 4 IDH1-mutant astrocytomas showing loss of nuclear ATRX were present in the donors. The samples were drawn from NOA16, a multicentre, single-arm, open-label phase I trial in Germany that tested a mutant IDH1 peptide vaccine in humans for the first time. Genomic DNA for TCRB sequencing was isolated from EDTA blood with the DNeasy Blood and Tissue Kit. Receptors were amplified or captured by the immunoSEQ multiplex PCR assay. Following the manufacturer's protocol, the hsTCRB Kit was used to amplify rearranged TCR beta chain sequences. TCRB libraries were sequenced on an Illumina MiSeq. The authors' analysis ran thus. Demultiplexing, trimming and gene mapping were performed with the kit vendor's proprietary platform. TCRdb retrieved this table from immuneACCESS and kept in-frame rearrangements only. Not all clones are present; in checked studies, unresolved V genes account for under half, and no reason is known for the remainder. The DNA was the basis for D and trimming; V, J and clone size are from that table. The sample has approximately 37,000 clones on record, around 74% of them singletons. Jointly, the top ten make up 5% to 6% of the sample.

The CDR3 numbers 15 residues from cysteine through phenylalanine. The entry retains the CDR3 DNA only, 45 bases that are in frame from base 1. Per the germline V gene, MNHNS is the CDR1 and SASEGT is the CDR2. Between the V and J ends, shortened by 7 bases and 3 bases respectively, the junction contains 18 bases. With regard to this clone: Its antigen is unknown. Base qualities are not provided; no much larger clone lies one nucleotide away.

The receptor chain draws on TRBV6-1 and TRBJ1-1; the D gene is possibly TRBD1, with 6 bases matching. The clonotype comes from a man aged 45-60 years with glioma. The sequencing here drew on PBMCs, taken from a glioma patient whose treatment included an IDH1 peptide vaccine. The CDR3 corresponds to CASTRTAVMHTEAFF. Here is the DNA: TGTGCCAGCACGAGGACAGCGGTAATGCACACTGAAGCTTTCTTT.